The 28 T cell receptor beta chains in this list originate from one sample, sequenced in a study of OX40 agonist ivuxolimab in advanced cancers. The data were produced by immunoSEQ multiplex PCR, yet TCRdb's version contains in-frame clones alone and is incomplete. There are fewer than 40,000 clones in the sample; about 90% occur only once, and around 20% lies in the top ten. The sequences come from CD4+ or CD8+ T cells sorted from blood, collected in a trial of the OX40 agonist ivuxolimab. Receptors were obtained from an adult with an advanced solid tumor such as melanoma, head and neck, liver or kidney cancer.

The CDR3 coding sequence is TGTGCCAGCAGCGTCCGACTAGCGGGGACAGATACGCAGTATTTT. Protein product: CASSVRLAGTDTQYF. This rearrangement joins TRBV9 to TRBJ2-3; TRBD2 matches at 11 bases. This CDR3 has 15 residues. In germline, CDR1 is SGDLS, CDR2 YYNGEE. J was trimmed by 3 bases and V by 2 bases; bases with no gene match: 2.

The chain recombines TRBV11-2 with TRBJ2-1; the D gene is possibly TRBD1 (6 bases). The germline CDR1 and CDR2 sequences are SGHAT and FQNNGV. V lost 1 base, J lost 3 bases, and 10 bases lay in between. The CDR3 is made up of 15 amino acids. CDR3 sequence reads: CASSLGGLSYNEQFF. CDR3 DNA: TGTGCCAGCAGCTTAGGGGGGCTAAGCTACAATGAGCAGTTCTTC.

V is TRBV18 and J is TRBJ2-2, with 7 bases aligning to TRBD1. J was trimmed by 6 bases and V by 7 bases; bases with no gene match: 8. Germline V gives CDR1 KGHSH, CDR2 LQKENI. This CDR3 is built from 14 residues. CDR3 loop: CASYRDSPSGELFF. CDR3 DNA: TGTGCCAGCTACCGGGACAGTCCATCCGGGGAGCTGTTTTTT.

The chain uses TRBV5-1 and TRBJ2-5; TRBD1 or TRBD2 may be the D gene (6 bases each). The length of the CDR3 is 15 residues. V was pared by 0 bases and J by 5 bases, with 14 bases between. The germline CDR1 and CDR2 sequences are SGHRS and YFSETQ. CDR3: CASSLEGGLGETQYF. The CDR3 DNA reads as TGCGCCAGCAGCTTGGAGGGGGGTTTGGGTGAGACCCAGTACTTC.

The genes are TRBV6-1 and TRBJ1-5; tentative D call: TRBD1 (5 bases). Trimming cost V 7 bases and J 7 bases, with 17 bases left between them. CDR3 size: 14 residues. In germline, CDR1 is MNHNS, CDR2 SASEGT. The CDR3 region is CASNTGGGWQPQHF. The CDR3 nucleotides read TGTGCCAGCAACACTGGGGGAGGGTGGCAGCCCCAGCATTTT.

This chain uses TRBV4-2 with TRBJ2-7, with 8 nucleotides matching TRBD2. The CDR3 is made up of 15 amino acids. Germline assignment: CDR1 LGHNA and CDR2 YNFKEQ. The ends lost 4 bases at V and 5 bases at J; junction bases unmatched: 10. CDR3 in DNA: TGTGCCAGCAGCCCCGCTTCGGGGGGGCCGGACGAGCAGTACTTC. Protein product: CASSPASGGPDEQYF.

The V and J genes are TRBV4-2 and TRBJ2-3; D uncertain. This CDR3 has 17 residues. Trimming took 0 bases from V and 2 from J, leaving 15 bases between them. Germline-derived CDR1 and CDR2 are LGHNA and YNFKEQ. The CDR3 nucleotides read TGTGCCAGCAGCCAAGATCCGCAGACCCTAAACACAGATACGCAGTATTTT. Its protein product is CASSQDPQTLNTDTQYF.

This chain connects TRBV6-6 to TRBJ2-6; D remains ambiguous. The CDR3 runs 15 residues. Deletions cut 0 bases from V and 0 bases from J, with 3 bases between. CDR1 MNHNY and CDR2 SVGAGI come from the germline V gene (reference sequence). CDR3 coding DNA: TGTGCCAGCAGTTACTCGCACTCTGGGGCCAACGTCCTGACTTTC. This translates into CASSYSHSGANVLTF.

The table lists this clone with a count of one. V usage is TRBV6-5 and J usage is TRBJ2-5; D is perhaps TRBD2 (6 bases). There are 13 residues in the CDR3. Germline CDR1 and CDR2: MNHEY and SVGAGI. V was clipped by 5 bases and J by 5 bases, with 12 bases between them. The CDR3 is CASSLMGGETQYF. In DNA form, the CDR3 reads TGTGCCAGCAGTCTGATGGGAGGTGAGACCCAGTACTTC.

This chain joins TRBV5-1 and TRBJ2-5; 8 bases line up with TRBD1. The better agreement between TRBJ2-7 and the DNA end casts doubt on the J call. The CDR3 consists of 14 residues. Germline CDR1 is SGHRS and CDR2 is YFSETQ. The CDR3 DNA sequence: TGCGCCAGCAGCCCCGGGACAGGCGGCTACGAGCAGTACTTC. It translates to CASSPGTGGYEQYF.

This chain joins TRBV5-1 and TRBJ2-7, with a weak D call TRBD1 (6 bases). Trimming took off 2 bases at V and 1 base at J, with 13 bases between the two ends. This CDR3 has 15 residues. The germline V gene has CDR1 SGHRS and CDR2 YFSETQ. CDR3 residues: CASSFEQGKSYEQYF. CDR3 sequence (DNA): TGCGCCAGCAGCTTCGAGCAGGGGAAATCCTACGAGCAGTACTTC.

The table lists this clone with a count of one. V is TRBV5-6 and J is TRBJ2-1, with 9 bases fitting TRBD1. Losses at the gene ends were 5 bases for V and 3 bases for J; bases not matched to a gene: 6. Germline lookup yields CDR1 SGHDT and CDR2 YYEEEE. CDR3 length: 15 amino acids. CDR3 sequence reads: CASSSGTGFYNEQFF. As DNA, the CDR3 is TGTGCCAGCAGTTCCGGGACAGGGTTCTACAATGAGCAGTTCTTC.

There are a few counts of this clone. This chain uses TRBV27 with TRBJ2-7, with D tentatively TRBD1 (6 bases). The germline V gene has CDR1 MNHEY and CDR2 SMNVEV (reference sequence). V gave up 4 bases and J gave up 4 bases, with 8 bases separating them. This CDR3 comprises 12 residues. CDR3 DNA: TGTGCCAGCAGTTCTACAGGGTACGAGCAGTACTTC. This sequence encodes CASSSTGYEQYF.

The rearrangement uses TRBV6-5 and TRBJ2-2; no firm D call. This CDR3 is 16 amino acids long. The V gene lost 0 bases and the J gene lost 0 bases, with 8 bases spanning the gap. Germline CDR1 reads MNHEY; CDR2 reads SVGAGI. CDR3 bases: TGTGCCAGCAGTTACTCGCCGTTCGCGAACACCGGGGAGCTGTTTTTT. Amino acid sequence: CASSYSPFANTGELFF.

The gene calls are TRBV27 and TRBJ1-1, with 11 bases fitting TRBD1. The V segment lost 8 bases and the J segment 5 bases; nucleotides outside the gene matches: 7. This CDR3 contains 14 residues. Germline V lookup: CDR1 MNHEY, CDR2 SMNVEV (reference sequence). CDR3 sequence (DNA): TGTGCCAGCCAAGGGACAGGGGGAGAAACTGAAGCTTTCTTT. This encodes CASQGTGGETEAFF.

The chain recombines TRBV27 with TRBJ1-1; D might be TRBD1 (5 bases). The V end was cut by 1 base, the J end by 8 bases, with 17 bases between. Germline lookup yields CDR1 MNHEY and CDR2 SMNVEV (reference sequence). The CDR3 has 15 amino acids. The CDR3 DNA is TGTGCCAGCAGTTTATTGGGACGGAGCCTCGCAGAAGCTTTCTTT. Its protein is CASSLLGRSLAEAFF.

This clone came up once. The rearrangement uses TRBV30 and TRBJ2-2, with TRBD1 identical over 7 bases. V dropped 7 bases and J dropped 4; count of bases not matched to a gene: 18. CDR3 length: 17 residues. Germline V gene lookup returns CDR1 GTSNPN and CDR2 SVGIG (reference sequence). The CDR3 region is CAYSEGAVRLGTGELFF. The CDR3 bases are TGTGCCTACTCAGAGGGGGCGGTGAGGCTTGGCACCGGGGAGCTGTTTTTT.

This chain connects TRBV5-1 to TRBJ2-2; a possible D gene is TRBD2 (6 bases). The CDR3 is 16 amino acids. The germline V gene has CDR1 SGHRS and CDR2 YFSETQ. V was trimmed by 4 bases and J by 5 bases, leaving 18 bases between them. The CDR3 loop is CASSPRRGWRTGELFF. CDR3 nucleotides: TGCGCCAGCAGCCCAAGGCGGGGTTGGAGGACCGGGGAGCTGTTTTTT.

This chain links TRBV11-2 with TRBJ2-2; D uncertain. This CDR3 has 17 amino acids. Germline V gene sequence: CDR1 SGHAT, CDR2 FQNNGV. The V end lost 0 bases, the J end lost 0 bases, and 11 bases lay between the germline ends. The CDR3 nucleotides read TGTGCCAGCAGCTTAGATCACTACGGATCGAACACCGGGGAGCTGTTTTTT. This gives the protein CASSLDHYGSNTGELFF. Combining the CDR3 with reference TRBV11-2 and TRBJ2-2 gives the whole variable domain EAGVAQSPRYKIIEKRQSVAFWCNPISGHATLYWYQQILGQGPKLLIQFQNNGVVDDSQLPKDRFSAERLKGVDSTLKIQPAKLEDSAVYLCASSLDHYGSNTGELFFGEGSRLTVL.

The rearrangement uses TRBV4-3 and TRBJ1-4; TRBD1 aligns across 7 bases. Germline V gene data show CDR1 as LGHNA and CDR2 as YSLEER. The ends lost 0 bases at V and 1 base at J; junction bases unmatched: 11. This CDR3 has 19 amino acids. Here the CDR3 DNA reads TGCGCCAGCAGCCAAGATCGGGTCAGGGGGGAGGTAACTAATGAAAAACTGTTTTTT. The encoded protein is CASSQDRVRGEVTNEKLFF.

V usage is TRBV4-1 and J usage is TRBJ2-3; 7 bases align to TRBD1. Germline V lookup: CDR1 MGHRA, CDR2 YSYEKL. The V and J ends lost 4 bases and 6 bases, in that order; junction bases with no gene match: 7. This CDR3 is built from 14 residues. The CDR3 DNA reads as TGCGCCAGCAGCCGCACAGGGGAGATGGATACGCAGTATTTT. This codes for CASSRTGEMDTQYF.

The CDR3 coding sequence is TGTGCCAGCAGTAGAGCCAGCACAGATACGCAGTATTTT. This encodes CASSRASTDTQYF. The V gene is TRBV7-3, the J gene TRBJ2-3, with D uncertain. The ends were cut back, 6 bases at V and 0 bases at J, with 7 bases in the middle. Germline V CDR1 and CDR2: SGHTA, FQGTGA. This CDR3 has 13 amino acids.

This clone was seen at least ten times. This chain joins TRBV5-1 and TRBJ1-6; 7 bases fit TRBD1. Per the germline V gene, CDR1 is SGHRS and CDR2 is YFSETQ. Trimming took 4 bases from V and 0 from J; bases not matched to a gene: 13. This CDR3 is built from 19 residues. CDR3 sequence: CASSPGMGQLSSYNSPLHF. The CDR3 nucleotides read TGCGCCAGCAGCCCCGGGATGGGACAGTTGAGCTCCTATAATTCACCCCTCCACTTT.

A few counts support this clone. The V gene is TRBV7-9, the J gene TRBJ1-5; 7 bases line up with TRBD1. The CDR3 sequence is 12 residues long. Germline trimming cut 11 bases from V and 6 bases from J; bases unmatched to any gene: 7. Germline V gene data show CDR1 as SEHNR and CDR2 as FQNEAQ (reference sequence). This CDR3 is CAVRQGSQPQHF. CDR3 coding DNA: TGTGCCGTTAGACAGGGAAGTCAGCCCCAGCATTTT.

CDR3 protein: CSVRQGAPYEQYF. CDR3 sequence (DNA): TGCAGCGTCCGACAGGGCGCCCCCTACGAGCAGTACTTC. The chain is built from TRBV29-1 and TRBJ2-7; 7 bases are shared with TRBD1. The CDR3 runs to 13 residues. After removal of 6 bases from V and 2 bases from J, the junction contained 7 bases not matched to a gene. Germline lookup yields CDR1 SQVTM and CDR2 ANQGSEA.

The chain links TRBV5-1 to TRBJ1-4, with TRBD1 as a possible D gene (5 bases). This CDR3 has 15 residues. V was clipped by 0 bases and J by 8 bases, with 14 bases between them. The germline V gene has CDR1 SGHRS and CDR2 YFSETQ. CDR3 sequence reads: CASSLEGMGQEKLFF. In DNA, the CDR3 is TGCGCCAGCAGCTTGGAAGGGATGGGGCAGGAAAAACTGTTTTTT.

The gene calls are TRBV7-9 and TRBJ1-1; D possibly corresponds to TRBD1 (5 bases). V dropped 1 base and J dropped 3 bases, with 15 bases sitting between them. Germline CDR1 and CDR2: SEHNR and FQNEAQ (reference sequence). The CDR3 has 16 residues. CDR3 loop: CASSLGRWGMDTEAFF. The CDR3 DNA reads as TGTGCCAGCAGCTTAGGCAGGTGGGGCATGGACACTGAAGCTTTCTTT.

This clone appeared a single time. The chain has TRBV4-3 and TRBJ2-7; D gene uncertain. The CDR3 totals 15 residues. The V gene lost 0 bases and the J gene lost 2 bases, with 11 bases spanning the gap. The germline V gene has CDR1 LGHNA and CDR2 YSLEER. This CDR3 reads CASSQDPATTYEQYF. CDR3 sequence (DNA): TGCGCCAGCAGCCAAGATCCAGCCACAACCTACGAGCAGTACTTC.